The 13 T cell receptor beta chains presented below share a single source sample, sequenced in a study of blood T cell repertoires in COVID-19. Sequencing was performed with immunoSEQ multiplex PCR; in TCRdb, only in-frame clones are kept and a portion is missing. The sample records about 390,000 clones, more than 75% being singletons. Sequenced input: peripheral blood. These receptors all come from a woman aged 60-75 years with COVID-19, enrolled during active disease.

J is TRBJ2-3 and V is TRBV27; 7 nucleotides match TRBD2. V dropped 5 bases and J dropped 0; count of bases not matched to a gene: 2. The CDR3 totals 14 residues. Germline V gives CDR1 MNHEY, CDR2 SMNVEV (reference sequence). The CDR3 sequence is CASSSGVSTDTQYF. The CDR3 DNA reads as TGTGCCAGCAGTAGCGGGGTTAGCACAGATACGCAGTATTTT.

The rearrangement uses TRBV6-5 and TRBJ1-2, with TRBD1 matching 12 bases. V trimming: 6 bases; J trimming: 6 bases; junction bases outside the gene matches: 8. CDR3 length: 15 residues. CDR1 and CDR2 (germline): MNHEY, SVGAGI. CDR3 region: CASRAGTGGIDGYTF. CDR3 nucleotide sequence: TGTGCCAGCAGAGCCGGGACAGGGGGCATAGATGGCTACACCTTC.

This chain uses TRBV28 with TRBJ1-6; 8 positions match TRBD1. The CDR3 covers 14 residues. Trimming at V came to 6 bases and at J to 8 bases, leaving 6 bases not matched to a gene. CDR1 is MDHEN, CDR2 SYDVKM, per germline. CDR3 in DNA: TGTGCCAGCAGCGACAGGGGCACCTATTCACCCCTCCACTTT. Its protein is CASSDRGTYSPLHF.

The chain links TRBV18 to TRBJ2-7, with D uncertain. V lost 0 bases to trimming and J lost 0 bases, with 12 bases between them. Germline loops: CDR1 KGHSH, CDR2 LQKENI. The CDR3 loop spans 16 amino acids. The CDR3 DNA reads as TGTGCCAGCTCACCACCGAGGTATACGGGCTCCTACGAGCAGTACTTC. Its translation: CASSPPRYTGSYEQYF.

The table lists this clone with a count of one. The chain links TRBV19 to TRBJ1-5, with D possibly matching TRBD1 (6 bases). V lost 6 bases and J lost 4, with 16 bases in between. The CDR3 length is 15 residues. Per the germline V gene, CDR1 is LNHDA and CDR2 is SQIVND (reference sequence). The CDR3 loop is CASSPNQGLNQPQHF. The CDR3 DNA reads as TGTGCCAGTAGCCCCAATCAGGGGCTTAATCAGCCCCAGCATTTT.

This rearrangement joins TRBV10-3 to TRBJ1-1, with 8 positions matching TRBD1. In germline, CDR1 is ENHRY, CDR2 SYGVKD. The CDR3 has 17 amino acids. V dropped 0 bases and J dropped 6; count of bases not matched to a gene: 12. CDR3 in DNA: TGTGCCATCAGTGAGTCTCAGTTGGACAGGGTCCAGGCTGAAGCTTTCTTT. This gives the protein CAISESQLDRVQAEAFF.

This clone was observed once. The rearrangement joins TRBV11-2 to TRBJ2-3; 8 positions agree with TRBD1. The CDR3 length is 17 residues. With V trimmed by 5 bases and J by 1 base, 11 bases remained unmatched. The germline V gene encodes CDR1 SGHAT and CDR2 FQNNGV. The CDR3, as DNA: TGTGCCAGCAGCCCTCGGGACAGGCCGGGAGGCACAGATACGCAGTATTTT. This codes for CASSPRDRPGGTDTQYF.

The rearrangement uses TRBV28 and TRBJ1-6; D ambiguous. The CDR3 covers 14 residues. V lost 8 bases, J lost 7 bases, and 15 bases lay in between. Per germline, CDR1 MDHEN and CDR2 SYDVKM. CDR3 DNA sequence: TGTGCCAGCTGCAGCCCCCAGGCAAATTCACCCCTCCACTTT. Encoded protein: CASCSPQANSPLHF.

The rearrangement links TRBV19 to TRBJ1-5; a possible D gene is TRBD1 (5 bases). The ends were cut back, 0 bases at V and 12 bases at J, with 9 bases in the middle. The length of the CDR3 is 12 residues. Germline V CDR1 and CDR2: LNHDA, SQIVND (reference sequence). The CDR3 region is CASSIDRQGQHF. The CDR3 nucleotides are TGTGCCAGTAGTATAGATCGGCAGGGCCAGCATTTT.

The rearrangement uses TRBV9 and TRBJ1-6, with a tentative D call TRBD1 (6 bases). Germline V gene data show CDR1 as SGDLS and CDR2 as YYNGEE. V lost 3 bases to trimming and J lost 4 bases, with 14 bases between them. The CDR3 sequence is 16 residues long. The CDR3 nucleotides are TGTGCCAGCAGCGGCCCACCAGGGGTATATAATTCACCCCTCCACTTT. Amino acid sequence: CASSGPPGVYNSPLHF.

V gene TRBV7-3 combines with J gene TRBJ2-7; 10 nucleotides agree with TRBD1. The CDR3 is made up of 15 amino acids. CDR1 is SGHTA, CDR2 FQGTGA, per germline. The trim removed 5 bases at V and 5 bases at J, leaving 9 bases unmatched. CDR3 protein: CASSPLGGQGHEQYF. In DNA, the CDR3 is TGTGCCAGCAGCCCCTTGGGGGGACAGGGGCACGAGCAGTACTTC.

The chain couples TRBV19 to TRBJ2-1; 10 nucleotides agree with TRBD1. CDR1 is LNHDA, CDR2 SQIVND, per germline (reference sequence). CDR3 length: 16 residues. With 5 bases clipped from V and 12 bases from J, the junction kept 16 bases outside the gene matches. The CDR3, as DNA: TGTGCCAGTAGTGATCGGGACAGGGGCCTAAGTCGTAGGCAGTTCTTC. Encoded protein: CASSDRDRGLSRRQFF.

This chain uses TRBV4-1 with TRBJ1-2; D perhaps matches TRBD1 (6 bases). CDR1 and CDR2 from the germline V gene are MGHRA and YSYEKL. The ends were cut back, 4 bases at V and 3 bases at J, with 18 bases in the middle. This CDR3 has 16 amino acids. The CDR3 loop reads CASSPKSDSSYYGYTF. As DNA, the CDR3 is TGCGCCAGCAGCCCAAAGTCGGACAGCTCCTACTATGGCTACACCTTC.